Given below is one T cell receptor beta chain in context. Its antigen is unknown. This entry comes from a study of cytomegalovirus exposure and HLA in healthy donors. Across the whole study: Most genotyped donors, about four fifths of more than 300, had Caucasian-associated genetic ancestry.

In the PCR, 60 Vbeta and 13 Jbeta primers were used. TCRdb's copy holds only in-frame clones and misses some; the assay was immunoSEQ multiplex PCR. The sample contains approximately 140,000 clones, less than 85% of which appear only once. The V segment lost 4 bases and the J segment 7 bases; nucleotides outside the gene matches: 10. CDR3 size: 14 residues. Germline V lookup: CDR1 SGHTS, CDR2 YDEGEE. Study-wide results and limits: In terms of immune exposure information, only CMV serostatus was available. Across donors, sequencing depth was assumed by presence/absence analyses to be roughly uniform. In a later analysis, most CMV-associated TCR beta chains appeared HLA-restricted.

The chain is built from TRBV5-8 and TRBJ2-5; 7 bases match TRBD2. This TCR derives from a man aged 35 to 55 in good health and CMV-seropositive. The sequencing sample was made of PBMCs. The CDR3 here is CASSPGGGRGTQYF. CDR3 DNA sequence: TGTGCCAGCAGCCCTGGGGGGGGACGTGGGACCCAGTACTTC.